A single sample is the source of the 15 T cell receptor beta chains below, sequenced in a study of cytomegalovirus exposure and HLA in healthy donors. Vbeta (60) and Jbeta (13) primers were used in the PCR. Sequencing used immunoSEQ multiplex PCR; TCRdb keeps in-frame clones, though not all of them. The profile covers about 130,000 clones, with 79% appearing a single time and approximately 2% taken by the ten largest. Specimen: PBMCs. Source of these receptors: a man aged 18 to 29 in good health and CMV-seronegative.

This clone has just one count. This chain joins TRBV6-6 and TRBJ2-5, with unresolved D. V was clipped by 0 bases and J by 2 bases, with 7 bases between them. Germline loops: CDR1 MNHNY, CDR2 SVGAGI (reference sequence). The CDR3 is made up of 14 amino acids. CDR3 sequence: CASSYSILQETQYF. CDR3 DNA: TGTGCCAGCAGTTACTCTATCCTGCAAGAGACCCAGTACTTC.

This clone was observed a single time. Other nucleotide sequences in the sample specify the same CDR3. In DNA form, the CDR3 reads TGTGCCAGCAGTGAGCGTAGCTCCTATAATTCACCCCTCCACTTT. Protein: CASSERSSYNSPLHF. The chain combines TRBV2 with TRBJ1-6; D call uncertain. This CDR3 has 15 residues. Germline CDR1 reads SNHLY; CDR2 reads FYNNEI. V gave up 3 bases and J gave up 0 bases, with 6 bases separating them.

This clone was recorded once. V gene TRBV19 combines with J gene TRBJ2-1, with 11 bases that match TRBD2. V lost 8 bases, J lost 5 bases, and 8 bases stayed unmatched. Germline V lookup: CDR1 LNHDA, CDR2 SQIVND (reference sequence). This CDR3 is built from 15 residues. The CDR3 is CASGVSGRVDNEQFF. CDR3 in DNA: TGTGCCAGTGGAGTTAGCGGGAGGGTAGACAATGAGCAGTTCTTC.

CDR3 region: CASSDSALTQYF. The CDR3 DNA sequence: TGTGCCAGCAGTGACTCCGCACTAACGCAGTATTTT. The V call is TRBV6-4, the J call TRBJ2-3; D not resolved. In germline, CDR1 is MRHNA, CDR2 SNTAGT. The CDR3 covers 12 residues. V was pared by 0 bases and J by 9 bases, with 7 bases between.

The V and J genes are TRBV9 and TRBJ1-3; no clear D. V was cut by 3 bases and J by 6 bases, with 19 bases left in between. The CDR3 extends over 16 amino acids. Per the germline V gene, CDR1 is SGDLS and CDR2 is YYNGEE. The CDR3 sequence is CASSARSSKGVNTIYF. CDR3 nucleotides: TGTGCCAGCAGCGCCCGGTCCTCTAAGGGAGTAAACACCATATATTTT.

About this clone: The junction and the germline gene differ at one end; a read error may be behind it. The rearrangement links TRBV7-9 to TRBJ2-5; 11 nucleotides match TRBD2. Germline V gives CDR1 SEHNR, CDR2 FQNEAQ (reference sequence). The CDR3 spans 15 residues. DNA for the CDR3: TGTTCCAGCAGCTTGGAATTAGCGGGAGGGGAGACCCAGTACTTC. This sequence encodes CSSSLELAGGETQYF.

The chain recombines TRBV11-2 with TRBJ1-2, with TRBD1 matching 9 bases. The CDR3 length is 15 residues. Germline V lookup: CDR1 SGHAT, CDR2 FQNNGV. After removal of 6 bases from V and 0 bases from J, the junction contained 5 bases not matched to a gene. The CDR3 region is CASSPQGAANYGYTF. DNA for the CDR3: TGTGCCAGCAGTCCACAGGGGGCTGCTAACTATGGCTACACCTTC.

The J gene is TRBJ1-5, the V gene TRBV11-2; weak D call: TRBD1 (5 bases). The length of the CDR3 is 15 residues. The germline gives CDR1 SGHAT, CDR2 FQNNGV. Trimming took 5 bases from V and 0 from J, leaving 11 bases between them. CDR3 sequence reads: CASSPGYNSNQPQHF. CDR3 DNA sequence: TGTGCCAGCAGCCCAGGGTATAATAGCAATCAGCCCCAGCATTTT.

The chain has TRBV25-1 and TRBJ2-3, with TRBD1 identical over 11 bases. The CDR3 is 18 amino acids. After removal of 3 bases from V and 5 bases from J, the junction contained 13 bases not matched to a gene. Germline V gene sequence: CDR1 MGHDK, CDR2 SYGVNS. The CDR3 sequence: CASSEAPGQGALKDTQYF. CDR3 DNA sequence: TGTGCCAGCAGTGAGGCCCCCGGACAGGGGGCCCTAAAAGATACGCAGTATTTT.

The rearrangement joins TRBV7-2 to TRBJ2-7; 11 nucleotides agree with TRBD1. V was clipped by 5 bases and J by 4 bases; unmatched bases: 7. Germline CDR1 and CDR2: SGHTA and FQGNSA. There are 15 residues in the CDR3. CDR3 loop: CASSPRTGGGYEQYF. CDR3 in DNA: TGTGCCAGCAGCCCAAGGACAGGGGGCGGGTACGAGCAGTACTTC.

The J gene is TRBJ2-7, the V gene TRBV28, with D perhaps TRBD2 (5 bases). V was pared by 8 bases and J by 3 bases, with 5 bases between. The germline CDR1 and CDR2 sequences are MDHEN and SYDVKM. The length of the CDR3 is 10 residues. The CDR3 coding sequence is TGTGCCAGCGGGAGCTACGAGCAGTACTTC. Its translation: CASGSYEQYF.

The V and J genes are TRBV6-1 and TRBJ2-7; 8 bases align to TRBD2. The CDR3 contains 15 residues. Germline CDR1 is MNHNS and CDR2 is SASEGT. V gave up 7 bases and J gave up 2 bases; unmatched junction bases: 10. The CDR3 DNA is TGTGCCAGCACTCTAGGAGGGACTAGGGCCTACGAGCAGTACTTC. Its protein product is CASTLGGTRAYEQYF.

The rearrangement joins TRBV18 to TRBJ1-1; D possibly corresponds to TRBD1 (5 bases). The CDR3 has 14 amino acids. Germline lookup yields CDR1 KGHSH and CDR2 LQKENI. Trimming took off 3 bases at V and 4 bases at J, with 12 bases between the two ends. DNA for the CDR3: TGTGCCAGCTCACCTGGGGCGGTCGGCACTGAAGCTTTCTTT. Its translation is CASSPGAVGTEAFF.

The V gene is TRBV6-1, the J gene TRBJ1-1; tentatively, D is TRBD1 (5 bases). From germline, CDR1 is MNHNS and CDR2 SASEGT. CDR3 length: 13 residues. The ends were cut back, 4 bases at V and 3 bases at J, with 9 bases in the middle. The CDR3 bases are TGTGCCAGCAGTGCGACAGATTACACTGAAGCTTTCTTT. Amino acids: CASSATDYTEAFF.

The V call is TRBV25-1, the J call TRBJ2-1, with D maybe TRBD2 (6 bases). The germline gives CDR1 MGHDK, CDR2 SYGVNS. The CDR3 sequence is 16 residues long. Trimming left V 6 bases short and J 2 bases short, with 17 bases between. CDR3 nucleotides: TGTGCCAGCAGCGAACCCGGGGAGGTGGCCTACAATGAGCAGTTCTTC. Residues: CASSEPGEVAYNEQFF.